This T cell receptor beta chain was observed in a study of blood T cells in healthy people across ages. The CDR3 loop spans 14 amino acids. Trimming left V 7 bases short and J 2 bases short, with 12 bases between. The germline V gene encodes CDR1 ENHRY and CDR2 SYGVKD. This clonotype was observed a handful of times. The use of a sample-barcoded 5' primer and a J-beta primer mix characterized a second PCR of about 6 to 12 cycles. TCRdb re-called the 5' RACE reads through MiXCR, storing one row per CDR3 protein. This sample has 1.2 million to 1.5 million distinct CDR3 sequences, with approximately 38% found just once.

This rearrangement joins TRBV10-3 to TRBJ2-1; unclear D gene. This clonotype was sampled from a young woman in good health. Sequencing input: blood. The CDR3 coding sequence is TGTGCCATCACATCGGCACCTACCTACAATGAGCAGTTCTTC. It translates to CAITSAPTYNEQFF.